The count of the clone carrying this T cell receptor (beta chain) is one. With 3 bases clipped from V and 7 bases from J, the junction kept 4 bases outside the gene matches. The germline CDR1 and CDR2 sequences are SGHTA and FQGNSA. The CDR3 has 15 amino acids. Thawed, overnight-rested PBMC were stained with GMM-loaded CD1B tetramer, viability dye and anti-CD3, then sorted. The CD1B tetramers carried C32 glucose monomycolate purified from Rhodococcus equi. The record originates from a study of T cells in tuberculosis. Libraries were prepared by immunoSEQ multiplex PCR; TCRdb keeps only in-frame clonotypes and omits some of them. Of 70,000 to 95,000 clones listed, about nine tenths are singletons.

This TCR derives from an adult woman with latent tuberculosis. The sample comprised CD1b-GMM tetramer-negative cells sorted from PBMCs. The rearrangement uses TRBV7-2 and TRBJ1-6; TRBD1 aligns across 9 bases. The CDR3 loop is CASSLGGTGNSPLHF. The CDR3 nucleotides read TGTGCCAGCAGCTTGGGGGGGACAGGGAATTCACCCCTCCACTTT.